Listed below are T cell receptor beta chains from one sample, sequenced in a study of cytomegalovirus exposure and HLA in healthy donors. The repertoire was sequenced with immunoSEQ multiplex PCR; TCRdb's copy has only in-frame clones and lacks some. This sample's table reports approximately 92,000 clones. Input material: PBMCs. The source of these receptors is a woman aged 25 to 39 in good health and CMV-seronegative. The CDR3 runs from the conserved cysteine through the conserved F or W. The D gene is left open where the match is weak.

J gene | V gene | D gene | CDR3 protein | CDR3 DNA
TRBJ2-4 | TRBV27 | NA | CASSLWAGLSKNIQYF | TGTGCCAGCAGTTTATGGGCAGGGTTGTCCAAAAACATTCAGTACTTC
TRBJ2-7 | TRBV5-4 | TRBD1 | CASSSRDRGYEQYF | TGTGCCAGCAGCTCCCGGGACAGGGGCTACGAGCAGTACTTC
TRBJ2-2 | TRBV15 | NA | CATSRDRTGELFF | TGTGCCACCAGCAGAGATAGAACCGGGGAGCTGTTTTTT
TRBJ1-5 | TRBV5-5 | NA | CASSSGANQPQHF | TGTGCCAGCAGCTCAGGCGCCAATCAGCCCCAGCATTTT
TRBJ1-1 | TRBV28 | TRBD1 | CASSWTGGMNTEAFF | TGTGCCAGCAGTTGGACAGGCGGAATGAACACTGAAGCTTTCTTT
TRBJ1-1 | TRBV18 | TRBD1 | CASSPPGQGVVNTEAFF | TGTGCCAGCTCACCTCCGGGACAGGGAGTGGTGAACACTGAAGCTTTCTTT
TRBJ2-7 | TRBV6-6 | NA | CASSSTYEQYF | TGTGCCAGCAGTTCGACTTACGAGCAGTACTTC
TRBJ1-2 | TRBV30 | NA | CAWTPGDYGYTF | TGTGCCTGGACGCCGGGGGACTATGGCTACACCTTC
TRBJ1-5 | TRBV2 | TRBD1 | CASRDRVYSNQPQHF | TGTGCCAGCAGGGACAGGGTTTATAGCAATCAGCCCCAGCATTTT
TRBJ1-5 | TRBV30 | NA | CAWSVQPNQPQHF | TGTGCCTGGAGTGTACAACCCAATCAGCCCCAGCATTTT
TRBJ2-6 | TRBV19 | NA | CASRTSGVGALSGANVLTF | TGTGCCAGTAGGACCTCAGGGGTAGGAGCTCTCTCTGGGGCCAACGTCCTGACTTTC
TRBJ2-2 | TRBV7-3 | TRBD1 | CASSLGRGTGELFF | TGTGCCAGCAGCTTAGGCAGGGGGACCGGGGAGCTGTTTTTT
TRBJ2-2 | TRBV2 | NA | CAGLRDFTGELFF | TGTGCCGGCCTTAGGGACTTCACCGGGGAGCTGTTTTTT
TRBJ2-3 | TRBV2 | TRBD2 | CASSERVAGMITDTQYF | TGTGCCAGCAGTGAGAGGGTAGCGGGGATGATTACAGATACGCAGTATTTT
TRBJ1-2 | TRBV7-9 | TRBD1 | CASSLGTGDGYTF | TGTGCCAGCAGCCTCGGGACAGGGGATGGCTACACCTTC
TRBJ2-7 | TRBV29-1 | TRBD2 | CSVLWASGSYEQYF | TGCAGCGTCCTGTGGGCTAGCGGGTCCTACGAGCAGTACTTC
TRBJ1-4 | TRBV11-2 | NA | CASSPPFREKLFF | TGTGCCAGCAGCCCACCCTTTCGGGAAAAACTGTTTTTT
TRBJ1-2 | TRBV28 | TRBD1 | CASSLRGRAGYTF | TGTGCCAGCAGCCTCAGGGGGCGCGCGGGCTACACCTTC
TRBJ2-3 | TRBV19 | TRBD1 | CASRPLRDSPDTQYF | TGTGCCAGTAGACCCCTACGGGACAGTCCAGATACGCAGTATTTT
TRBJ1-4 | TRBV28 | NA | CASSFTGIGEKLFF | TGTGCCAGCAGTTTCACAGGGATAGGTGAAAAACTGTTTTTT
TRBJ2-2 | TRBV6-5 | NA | CASRPGGNTGELFF | TGTGCCAGCAGACCCGGAGGGAACACCGGGGAGCTGTTTTTT
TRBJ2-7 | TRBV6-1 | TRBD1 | CASSNSQGEYF | TGTGCCAGCAGTAATTCACAGGGGGAGTACTTC
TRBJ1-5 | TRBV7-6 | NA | CAGSSGANQPQHF | TGTGCCGGCAGCTCAGGGGCCAATCAGCCCCAGCATTTT
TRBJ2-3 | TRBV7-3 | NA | CASSAGASTDTQYF | TGTGCCAGCAGCGCGGGGGCGAGCACAGATACGCAGTATTTT
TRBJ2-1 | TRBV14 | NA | CASSQGLAGVDEQFF | TGTGCCAGCAGCCAAGGTTTGGCAGGGGTCGATGAGCAGTTCTTC
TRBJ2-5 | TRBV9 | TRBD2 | CASSVGVAGTGGETQYF | TGTGCCAGCAGCGTAGGAGTAGCGGGAACTGGGGGAGAGACCCAGTACTTC
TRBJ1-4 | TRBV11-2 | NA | CASSLSGFNEKLFF | TGTGCCAGCAGCTTATCAGGCTTTAATGAAAAACTGTTTTTT
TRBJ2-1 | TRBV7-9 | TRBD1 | CASSLLTAQGVNEQFF | TGTGCCAGCAGCCTACTGACGGCGCAGGGGGTCAATGAGCAGTTCTTC
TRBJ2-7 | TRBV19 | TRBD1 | CASSIRDRGHEQYF | TGTGCCAGCAGTATCCGGGACAGGGGCCACGAGCAGTACTTC
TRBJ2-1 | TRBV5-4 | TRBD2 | CASSLGLAGFSYNEQFF | TGTGCCAGCAGCTTAGGGCTAGCGGGTTTCTCCTACAATGAGCAGTTCTTC
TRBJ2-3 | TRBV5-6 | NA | CASSPGAGPTDTQYF | TGTGCCAGCAGCCCTGGGGCAGGGCCCACAGATACGCAGTATTTT
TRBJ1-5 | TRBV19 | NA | CASSIGGRGQPQHF | TGTGCCAGTAGTATAGGAGGCAGGGGTCAGCCCCAGCATTTT
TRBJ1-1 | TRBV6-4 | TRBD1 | CASRRTGRTEAFF | TGTGCCAGCAGGAGGACAGGGCGAACTGAAGCTTTCTTT
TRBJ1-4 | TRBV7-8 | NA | CASSLDPWTVKKREKLFF | TGTGCCAGCAGCTTAGACCCCTGGACAGTTAAGAAACGGGAAAAACTGTTTTTT
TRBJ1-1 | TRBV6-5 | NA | CASSYNVGGTEAFF | TGTGCCAGCAGTTACAATGTCGGCGGGACTGAAGCTTTCTTT
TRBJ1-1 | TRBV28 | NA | CASSLFVGNTEAFF | TGTGCCAGCAGTTTATTCGTCGGGAACACTGAAGCTTTCTTT
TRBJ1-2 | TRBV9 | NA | CASSVGAGDGYTF | TGTGCCAGCAGCGTAGGGGCAGGGGACGGCTACACCTTC
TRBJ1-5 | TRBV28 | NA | CASSFLTYRQVRQPQHF | TGTGCCAGCAGTTTCCTCACCTATAGACAGGTTCGACAGCCCCAGCATTTT
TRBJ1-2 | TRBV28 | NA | CASSLGHNYGYTF | TGTGCCAGCAGTTTAGGGCATAACTATGGCTACACCTTC
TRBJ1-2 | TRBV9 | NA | CASSERGQPYGYTF | TGTGCCAGCAGCGAGCGCGGACAGCCCTATGGCTACACCTTC
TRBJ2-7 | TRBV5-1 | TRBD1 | CASSSGTASTYEQYF | TGCGCCAGCAGCTCGGGGACAGCAAGCACCTACGAGCAGTACTTC
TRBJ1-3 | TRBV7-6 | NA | CASSLGTVVTGTPGNTIYF | TGTGCCAGCAGCTTAGGGACGGTCGTAACCGGGACACCTGGAAACACCATATATTTT
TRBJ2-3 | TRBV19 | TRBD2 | CASSKGLAGPRDTQYF | TGTGCCAGTAGTAAAGGACTAGCGGGTCCCCGGGATACGCAGTATTTT
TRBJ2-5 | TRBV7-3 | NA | CASSLTPSALETQYF | TGTGCCAGCAGCTTAACGCCTAGCGCCCTTGAGACCCAGTACTTC
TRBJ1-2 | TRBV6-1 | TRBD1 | CASSQDRVSGYTF | TGTGCCAGCAGTCAAGACAGGGTATCTGGCTACACCTTC
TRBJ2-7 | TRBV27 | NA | CASSLSPRNEQYF | TGTGCCAGCAGTTTATCCCCTAGGAACGAGCAGTACTTC
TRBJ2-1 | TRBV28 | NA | CASSLAGLSYNEQFF | TGTGCCAGCAGTTTAGCGGGCCTCTCCTACAATGAGCAGTTCTTC
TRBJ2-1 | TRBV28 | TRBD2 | CASRGTSLNEQFF | TGTGCCAGCAGGGGGACTAGCCTCAATGAGCAGTTCTTC